A single TCR beta chain is shown here with its context. The clone's antigen remains unknown. Per-base quality was not reported, and no clone a single base away is much larger than it. The CDR3 numbers 16 residues from cysteine through phenylalanine. The sequence is cut down to CDR3 DNA, 48 bases in frame from base 1. As encoded in the germline V gene (reference sequence), CDR1 is LNHDA while CDR2 is SQIVND. Unmatched junction bases come to 14, with V trimmed by 5 bases and J by 7 bases. These data belong to a study of cytomegalovirus exposure and HLA in healthy donors (dated 2017 in TCRdb). At the level of the whole study: According to a later analysis, one platform produced both the roughly 130 validation repertoires and the approximately 660 repertoires of the first cohort. The study was designed to test whether signatures of past pathogen exposure could be identified by cataloging public T cell receptors. Besides the first cohort of 550 to 750 subjects, a separate validation cohort made up of over 100 different subjects was used. The study combined high-throughput TCR immunosequencing, statistical association of individual TCRs with disease status, and machine learning to predict cytomegalovirus infection status.

What the research found in general, with its limitations: The authors suggested that the approach could potentially be extended to other disease states and immunological phenotypes. Most TCR sequences were seen in very few donors, while some public TCRs were found in many individuals. Three of the identified cytomegalovirus-associated TCR beta chains were confirmed in vitro to be specific for cytomegalovirus antigens. The study gave a list of around 170 TCR beta chains associated with cytomegalovirus. Cytomegalovirus status was reported to be diagnosed by the classifier with high specificity and sensitivity in both the original and validation cohorts. The validation cohort had no HLA typing available for a later analysis, so co-occurrence within that cohort was assessed over all 130 or so repertoires. Of the cluster scores, around 95% were above 0 in a later analysis, which found that TCRs clustered in the first cohort also tended to co-occur in the 120 validation repertoires.

The donors were included in the validation cohort of some 120 subjects, a group kept apart from the roughly 700-subject first cohort. The method was the immunoSEQ multiplex PCR assay. The authors processed their data as follows. A statistical classification framework was developed to diagnose cytomegalovirus status using the catalog of TCR beta chain sequences. In TCRdb, the immuneACCESS table is reduced to in-frame sequences with V and J assigned. These tables do not hold every clone; where another copy was compared, an unresolved V gene accounts for under half, and the others remain unexplained. The V and J calls and clone size were taken over from that table, and D and trimming were inferred from the DNA. Within this sample are some 170,000 clones, with approximately 89% of them counted one time only. The ten largest account for roughly 2.7% of the sample.

Sequenced input: PBMCs. The receptor comes from a man aged 18 to 35 in good health and CMV-seropositive. The chain is assembled from TRBV19 and TRBJ1-5, with 7 junctional bases fitting TRBD1. The nucleotide sequence reads TGTGCCAGTAGTTCACTCCTTTCCCAGGGGGAGCAGCCCCAGCATTTT. The encoded protein is CASSSLLSQGEQPQHF.